This T cell receptor beta chain was retrieved from a study of blood T cells in healthy people across ages. This clonotype was found a few times. The antigen is undetermined. The CDR3 has 16 amino acids. CDR1 and CDR2 (germline): LGHNA, YSLEER. Losses at the gene ends were 2 bases for V and 4 bases for J; bases not matched to a gene: 6. Donation came from healthy Caucasian individuals in Russia who were aged roughly 6 to 100. The study's findings and limits: Diversity figures derived from one million T cells were judged to underestimate the true value. Unknown CMV status may confound age-related changes in expanded clones.

The authors ran a second PCR of about 6 to 11 cycles using a sample-barcoded 5' primer and a J-beta primer mix. Unique molecular identifiers of 12 random nucleotides labeled each cDNA. TCRdb reanalysed the 5' RACE reads using MiXCR and keeps one entry per CDR3 protein. The sample shows 1.5 million to 2 million distinct CDR3 sequences, about 49% of them seen only once. This clonotype originated in a woman between 40 and 50 years old in good health. Sequenced: blood. The chain uses TRBV4-3 and TRBJ2-1, with 9 bases matching TRBD1. The CDR3 loop is CASSQQQGALYNEQFF. The CDR3 nucleotides read TGCGCCAGCAGCCAACAACAGGGGGCCCTATACAATGAGCAGTTCTTC.